Presented here are 10 T cell receptor beta chains from one specimen sequenced in a study of glioma-infiltrating T cells. TCR alpha and beta CDR3 regions were amplified from RNA using iRepertoire nested multiplex PCR. Each CDR3 protein is one row after TCRdb ran MiXCR on the multiplex PCR reads. In the table there are roughly 120,000 distinct CDR3 sequences, approximately 25% of which are singletons. Sequencing was carried out using glioma tissue, nonneoplastic brain tissue, or PBMCs (not recorded which). These receptors originate from a human donor with low-grade glioma or glioblastoma, undergoing nonglioma brain surgery, or in good health (not recorded which).

The chain is built from TRBV19 and TRBJ1-1; D gene uncertain. V lost 7 bases and J 4 bases, leaving 13 bases between the germline ends. The CDR3 has 13 residues. CDR1 is LNHDA and CDR2 is SQIVND in the germline V gene (reference sequence). CDR3 nucleotides: TGTGCCAGTAAAAAGTTGGGGTCCACTGAAGCTTTCTTT. Its translation is CASKKLGSTEAFF.

V is TRBV9 and J is TRBJ1-1; tentative D call: TRBD1 (5 bases). The V end was cut by 0 bases, the J end by 3 bases, with 9 bases between. CDR3 length: 14 amino acids. CDR1 is SGDLS, CDR2 YYNGEE, per germline. CDR3 in amino acids: CASSVVDSDTEAFF. In DNA form, the CDR3 reads TGTGCCAGCAGCGTAGTCGACAGCGACACTGAAGCTTTCTTT.

This clonotype was recorded at least ten times. The chain employs TRBV4-3 and TRBJ2-7, with 8 bases that match TRBD2. Per germline, CDR1 LGHNA and CDR2 YSLEER. The CDR3 runs to 15 residues. The V gene end was trimmed by 3 bases and the J gene end by 0 bases; junction bases not matched to a gene: 4. DNA for the CDR3: TGCGCCAGCAGCCAGGACGGGGGGGACTCCTACGAGCAGTACTTC. This sequence encodes CASSQDGGDSYEQYF.

This clonotype was counted at least ten times. The V gene is TRBV7-2, the J gene TRBJ2-1, with 11 bases fitting TRBD2. V dropped 0 bases and J dropped 7; count of bases not matched to a gene: 5. The CDR3 is made up of 16 amino acids. The germline gives CDR1 SGHTA, CDR2 FQGNSA. The CDR3 reads CASSLAGTSGVNEQFF. CDR3 sequence (DNA): TGTGCCAGCAGCTTAGCCGGGACTAGCGGTGTGAATGAGCAGTTCTTC.

This clonotype has just a few counts. With a much larger clone just one base away, this may be a read error. The chain combines TRBV6-1 with TRBJ2-7, with D perhaps TRBD2 (6 bases). This CDR3 is 18 amino acids long. Germline V gene sequence: CDR1 MNHNS, CDR2 SASEGT. The CDR3: CTSRAPSIAVPRLYEQYF. The CDR3 bases are TGTACCAGCAGGGCCCCTTCCATAGCGGTTCCCCGCCTGTACGAGCAGTACTTC.

Concerning this clonotype: A much larger clonotype is one base distant, so this may be a read error. V gene TRBV6-2 or TRBV6-3 combines with J gene TRBJ2-7; TRBD2 agrees at 10 bases. The V segment lost 8 bases and the J segment 2 bases; nucleotides outside the gene matches: 18. Germline V gene lookup returns CDR1 MNHEY and CDR2 SVGEGT. CDR3 size: 18 residues. DNA of the CDR3: TGTGCCAGCCGTCGGCTCCCTGGGAGGACTAGCGGAACCTACGAGCAGTACTTC. Translated, it gives CASRRLPGRTSGTYEQYF.

In its sample, this clonotype was seen a few times. The junction departs from the called germline gene at one end, perhaps through a read error. The chain employs TRBV3-1 and TRBJ1-5, with no clear D. The CDR3 contains 13 residues. Germline lookup yields CDR1 LGHDT and CDR2 YNNKEL (reference sequence). Here the CDR3 DNA reads TGTGCCAGCATCCAACCAAACTCTCAGCCCCAGCATTTT. Protein: CASIQPNSQPQHF.

The gene calls are TRBV7-3 and TRBJ2-1; 8 bases are a match to TRBD2. Germline V gene data show CDR1 as SGHTA and CDR2 as FQGTGA. This CDR3 spans 15 amino acids. V shed 2 bases, J shed 13 bases, and the junction held 13 bases outside the gene matches. The CDR3 protein is CASSLGSAGREQQFF. The CDR3 DNA reads TGTGCCAGCAGCTTAGGGTCGGCCGGGAGGGAGCAACAGTTCTTC.

This clonotype has at least ten counts. This chain joins TRBV24-1 and TRBJ2-3, with 7 nucleotides matching TRBD1. J gave up 1 base and V 2 bases, and 2 bases lay outside the gene matches. The CDR3 runs 15 residues. In germline, CDR1 is KGHDR, CDR2 SFDVKD. The CDR3 DNA reads as TGTGCCACCAGTGATTCCGACAGGGGCACAGATACGCAGTATTTT. Translation gives CATSDSDRGTDTQYF.

This clonotype was counted ten times or more. The chain recombines TRBV6-1 with TRBJ1-2, with TRBD1 matching over 9 bases. This CDR3 is 15 amino acids long. The germline gives CDR1 MNHNS, CDR2 SASEGT. V shed 5 bases and J 3 bases; nucleotides not matched to a gene: 7. The CDR3 loop is CASSPGQGRHYGYTF. The CDR3 coding sequence is TGTGCCAGCAGTCCCGGACAGGGGAGGCACTATGGCTACACCTTC.